Listed below are T cell receptor beta chains from one sample, sequenced in a study of blood T cell repertoires in COVID-19. Sequencing was performed with immunoSEQ multiplex PCR; in TCRdb, only in-frame clones are kept and a portion is missing. This sample has a few hundred thousand clones, with about nine tenths found just once. What was sequenced was peripheral blood. These receptors were taken from an older woman with acute or convalescent COVID-19. The CDR3 runs from the conserved cysteine through the conserved F or W. Each record gives: CDR3 DNA, CDR3 protein, D gene, V gene, clone size, J gene. A D gene is named only where the DNA matches it firmly. Clone size is stated in some rows and not others, as once, few, many or a class when expanded.

cdr3_nt: TGTGCCAGCAGCTCTCGTGGGGAGGGATACGAGCAGTACTTC
cdr3_aa: CASSSRGEGYEQYF
d_call: TRBD2
v_call: TRBV5-5
clone_size: .
j_call: TRBJ2-7

cdr3_nt: TGTGCCAGCAGCTACAGGGGAATTTCCTACAATGAGCAGTTCTTC
cdr3_aa: CASSYRGISYNEQFF
d_call: TRBD1
v_call: TRBV7-2
clone_size: .
j_call: TRBJ2-1

cdr3_nt: TGTGCCACCAGCAGAGATCGACTAGGCGAGCAGTACTTC
cdr3_aa: CATSRDRLGEQYF
d_call: .
v_call: TRBV15
clone_size: .
j_call: TRBJ2-7

cdr3_nt: TGTGCCAGCAGCCAAGGGATGGAGGCTGGGGACAATGAGCAGTTCTTC
cdr3_aa: CASSQGMEAGDNEQFF
d_call: .
v_call: TRBV4-2
clone_size: .
j_call: TRBJ2-1

cdr3_nt: TGTGCCAGCAGCCTGACCAGGGCAACCGGAAACACCATATATTTT
cdr3_aa: CASSLTRATGNTIYF
d_call: .
v_call: TRBV7-2
clone_size: .
j_call: TRBJ1-3

cdr3_nt: TGCAGTGCTAGTAGAGGGGAGGGGAGATCACCCCTCCACTTT
cdr3_aa: CSASRGEGRSPLHF
d_call: .
v_call: TRBV20-1
clone_size: .
j_call: TRBJ1-6

cdr3_nt: TGTGCCAGCAGCCTACAGGGGGGTAATAGGGAAAAACTGTTTTTT
cdr3_aa: CASSLQGGNREKLFF
d_call: TRBD1
v_call: TRBV11-3
clone_size: .
j_call: TRBJ1-4

cdr3_nt: TGTGCCAGCAGGATTCTAGCGGGAGGGCCGAAGACCCAGTACTTC
cdr3_aa: CASRILAGGPKTQYF
d_call: TRBD2
v_call: TRBV5-4
clone_size: .
j_call: TRBJ2-5

cdr3_nt: TGCGCCAGCGCGGAAGATCCTAGCGGGTGGCGCACCGGGGAGCTGTTTTTT
cdr3_aa: CASAEDPSGWRTGELFF
d_call: TRBD2
v_call: TRBV5-1
clone_size: .
j_call: TRBJ2-2

cdr3_nt: TGTGCCAGCAGCGTACCGGCGGGGGGAAACACCATATATTTT
cdr3_aa: CASSVPAGGNTIYF
d_call: .
v_call: TRBV9
clone_size: .
j_call: TRBJ1-3

cdr3_nt: TGTGCCAGCAGGCGTCAAGACTACGAGCAGTACTTC
cdr3_aa: CASRRQDYEQYF
d_call: .
v_call: TRBV6-5
clone_size: .
j_call: TRBJ2-7

cdr3_nt: TGTGCCAGTAGTAGGTGGGCCGCCCTCCAGGTGGGCCCAGACAATGAGCAGTTCTTC
cdr3_aa: CASSRWAALQVGPDNEQFF
d_call: .
v_call: TRBV19
clone_size: .
j_call: TRBJ2-1

cdr3_nt: TGTGCCAGTAGTATCCCTCGTCTAACTAGGACTAGCGGGGTAGTTAGTGAGCAGTTCTTC
cdr3_aa: CASSIPRLTRTSGVVSEQFF
d_call: TRBD2
v_call: TRBV19
clone_size: .
j_call: TRBJ2-1

cdr3_nt: TGTGCCAGCAGCTTAGCGCTGGGCCGATATAGCAATCAGCCCCAGCATTTT
cdr3_aa: CASSLALGRYSNQPQHF
d_call: .
v_call: TRBV7-2
clone_size: .
j_call: TRBJ1-5

cdr3_nt: TGTGCCAGCAGTTCGGGGTTAGGTTTCCAGCAGTTCTTC
cdr3_aa: CASSSGLGFQQFF
d_call: .
v_call: TRBV12-3/TRBV12-4
clone_size: .
j_call: TRBJ2-1

cdr3_nt: TGTGCCAGCAGCTCCGGACAGGGGGACGGAGCTTTCTTT
cdr3_aa: CASSSGQGDGAFF
d_call: TRBD1
v_call: TRBV5-8
clone_size: .
j_call: TRBJ1-1

cdr3_nt: TGTGCTAGTGGTTTTAGCGGGGGGGTCACCGGGGAGCTGTTTTTT
cdr3_aa: CASGFSGGVTGELFF
d_call: TRBD2
v_call: TRBV12-5
clone_size: .
j_call: TRBJ2-2

cdr3_nt: TGTGCCAGCTCACCACCGATTAGTTGGTACGAGCAGTACTTC
cdr3_aa: CASSPPISWYEQYF
d_call: .
v_call: TRBV18
clone_size: .
j_call: TRBJ2-7

cdr3_nt: TGCAGCGCCCGACAGGGGGGTACGGAGACCCAGTACTTC
cdr3_aa: CSARQGGTETQYF
d_call: TRBD1
v_call: TRBV29-1
clone_size: .
j_call: TRBJ2-5

cdr3_nt: TGTGCCAGCAGCTTAGCGGTAGGATTTCAGGACGAGCAGTACTTC
cdr3_aa: CASSLAVGFQDEQYF
d_call: .
v_call: TRBV7-2
clone_size: .
j_call: TRBJ2-7

cdr3_nt: TGCGCCAGCAGCGGCGGGGAAGAGACCCAGTACTTC
cdr3_aa: CASSGGEETQYF
d_call: .
v_call: TRBV5-1
clone_size: .
j_call: TRBJ2-5

cdr3_nt: TGTGCCAGCAGCTTAGCGGGACAGGAAAACTATGGCTACACCTTC
cdr3_aa: CASSLAGQENYGYTF
d_call: TRBD1
v_call: TRBV5-5
clone_size: few
j_call: TRBJ1-2

cdr3_nt: TGTGCCAGCAGCTTGGAGGTCGGGGGGGAGACCCAGTACTTC
cdr3_aa: CASSLEVGGETQYF
d_call: TRBD2
v_call: TRBV7-6
clone_size: .
j_call: TRBJ2-5

cdr3_nt: TGTGCCAGCAGAGAAAGGTACTTTAACGCGGGACCGATCAATCAGCCCCAGCATTTT
cdr3_aa: CASRERYFNAGPINQPQHF
d_call: .
v_call: TRBV2
clone_size: .
j_call: TRBJ1-5

cdr3_nt: TGTGCCAGCAGCTTAGAGAACAGGGAAGAGACCCAGTACTTC
cdr3_aa: CASSLENREETQYF
d_call: .
v_call: TRBV7-9
clone_size: .
j_call: TRBJ2-5

cdr3_nt: TGCGCCAGCAGCCTAAACGACCGGACACAGAACACTGAAGCTTTCTTT
cdr3_aa: CASSLNDRTQNTEAFF
d_call: .
v_call: TRBV4-1
clone_size: once
j_call: TRBJ1-1

cdr3_nt: TGCGCCAGCAGCCAAACAGGGAAATCCGACTCACCCCTCCACTTT
cdr3_aa: CASSQTGKSDSPLHF
d_call: .
v_call: TRBV4-1
clone_size: .
j_call: TRBJ1-6

cdr3_nt: TGTGCCAGCAGTCCGGATCCTAGTGAAAAACTGTTTTTT
cdr3_aa: CASSPDPSEKLFF
d_call: .
v_call: TRBV12-3/TRBV12-4
clone_size: .
j_call: TRBJ1-4

cdr3_nt: TGTGCCAGCAGCTTGCAGGGCCTCGAGAACACTGAAGCTTTCTTT
cdr3_aa: CASSLQGLENTEAFF
d_call: .
v_call: TRBV5-4
clone_size: .
j_call: TRBJ1-1

cdr3_nt: TGTGCCAGCAGTTACACAGGGGGCTCTGAAGCTTTCTTT
cdr3_aa: CASSYTGGSEAFF
d_call: TRBD1
v_call: TRBV6-5
clone_size: .
j_call: TRBJ1-1

cdr3_nt: TGCGCCAGCAGCTCGGCTAGCGGGGTCAGCTCCTACAATGAGCAGTTCTTC
cdr3_aa: CASSSASGVSSYNEQFF
d_call: TRBD2
v_call: TRBV5-1
clone_size: .
j_call: TRBJ2-1

cdr3_nt: TGTGCCAGCCGACAGGAGTTAAATGAAAAACTGTTTTTT
cdr3_aa: CASRQELNEKLFF
d_call: .
v_call: TRBV10-3
clone_size: .
j_call: TRBJ1-4

cdr3_nt: TGTGCCACCAGTGACGAAGGGGGCAATCAGCCCCAGCATTTT
cdr3_aa: CATSDEGGNQPQHF
d_call: .
v_call: TRBV24-1
clone_size: .
j_call: TRBJ1-5

cdr3_nt: TGTGCCAGCCCCCTTGAAGCTTTCTTT
cdr3_aa: CASPLEAFF
d_call: .
v_call: TRBV9
clone_size: .
j_call: TRBJ1-1

cdr3_nt: TGTGCCAGCTCACTCGTGGCCGGACAAAGGGCGGGAGGCTACACCTTC
cdr3_aa: CASSLVAGQRAGGYTF
d_call: .
v_call: TRBV18
clone_size: .
j_call: TRBJ1-2

cdr3_nt: TGTGCCAGCTCGCCAAACCGGGACAGGGTCTTAGGGCAGTACTTC
cdr3_aa: CASSPNRDRVLGQYF
d_call: TRBD1
v_call: TRBV18
clone_size: .
j_call: TRBJ2-7

cdr3_nt: TGTGCCTGGGCCCGCTTTGGAGGAGAAAAACTGTTTTTT
cdr3_aa: CAWARFGGEKLFF
d_call: .
v_call: TRBV30
clone_size: .
j_call: TRBJ1-4

cdr3_nt: TGTGCCACCAGCCCAACAGGGATTAACTATGGCTACACCTTC
cdr3_aa: CATSPTGINYGYTF
d_call: .
v_call: TRBV15
clone_size: .
j_call: TRBJ1-2

cdr3_nt: TGTGCCAGCAGCCTAGGACAGGGAGTGGACGTGGGAGCTTTCTTT
cdr3_aa: CASSLGQGVDVGAFF
d_call: TRBD1
v_call: TRBV7-9
clone_size: .
j_call: TRBJ1-1

cdr3_nt: TGCGCCAGCAAAGGACAGGGGAACACTGAAGCTTTCTTT
cdr3_aa: CASKGQGNTEAFF
d_call: TRBD1
v_call: TRBV4-3
clone_size: few
j_call: TRBJ1-1

cdr3_nt: TGCGCCAGCAGCCAAGCATGGGGCCCAATGAACACTGAAGCTTTCTTT
cdr3_aa: CASSQAWGPMNTEAFF
d_call: .
v_call: TRBV4-1
clone_size: .
j_call: TRBJ1-1

cdr3_nt: TGTGCCAGCAGCTTAGGCTGGCAGGGGCATGGCTACACCTTC
cdr3_aa: CASSLGWQGHGYTF
d_call: .
v_call: TRBV7-2
clone_size: .
j_call: TRBJ1-2

cdr3_nt: TGTGCCACCAGTGACACGGGACAGGGGAATCAGCCCCAGCATTTT
cdr3_aa: CATSDTGQGNQPQHF
d_call: TRBD1
v_call: TRBV24-1
clone_size: .
j_call: TRBJ1-5

cdr3_nt: TGTGCCAGCATCTTACAGGGAATTGCGAACACCGGGGAGCTGTTTTTT
cdr3_aa: CASILQGIANTGELFF
d_call: .
v_call: TRBV2
clone_size: .
j_call: TRBJ2-2

cdr3_nt: TGCGCCAGCACCGGGGGAAGGGAGTACACAGATACGCAGTATTTT
cdr3_aa: CASTGGREYTDTQYF
d_call: .
v_call: TRBV4-1
clone_size: .
j_call: TRBJ2-3

cdr3_nt: TGCGCCAGCAGCCAAGAGCCGGCTTCAGGGGGCTACACCTTC
cdr3_aa: CASSQEPASGGYTF
d_call: .
v_call: TRBV4-3
clone_size: .
j_call: TRBJ1-2